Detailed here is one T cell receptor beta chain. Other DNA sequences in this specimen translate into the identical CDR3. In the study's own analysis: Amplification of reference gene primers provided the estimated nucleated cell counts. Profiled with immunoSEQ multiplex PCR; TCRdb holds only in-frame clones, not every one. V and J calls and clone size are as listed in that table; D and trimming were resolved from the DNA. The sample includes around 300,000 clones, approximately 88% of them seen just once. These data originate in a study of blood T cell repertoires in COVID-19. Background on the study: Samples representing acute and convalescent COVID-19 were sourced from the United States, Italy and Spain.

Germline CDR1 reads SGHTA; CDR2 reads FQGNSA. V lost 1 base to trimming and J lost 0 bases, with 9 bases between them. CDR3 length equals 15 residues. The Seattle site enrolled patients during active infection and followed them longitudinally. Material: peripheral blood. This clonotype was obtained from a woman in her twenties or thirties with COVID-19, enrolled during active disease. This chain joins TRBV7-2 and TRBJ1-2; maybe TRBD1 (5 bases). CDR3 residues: CASSLGQGANYGYTF. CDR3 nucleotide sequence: TGTGCCAGCAGCTTAGGCCAGGGTGCTAACTATGGCTACACCTTC. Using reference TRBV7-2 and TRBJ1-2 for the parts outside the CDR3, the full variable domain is GAGVSQSPSNKVTEKGKDVELRCDPISGHTALYWYRQSLGQGLEFLIYFQGNSAPDKSGLPSDRFSAERTGGSVSTLTIQRTQQEDSAVYLCASSLGQGANYGYTFGSGTRLTVV.